One and the same sample provided the 31 T cell receptor beta chains below, sequenced in a study of T cells in Graves' hyperthyroidism and ophthalmopathy. RNA transcripts yielded amplified TCR beta CDR3 regions. A set of HTBI primers served as the primers for a first-round RT-PCR of the TCR CDR3. MiXCR, applied by TCRdb to the multiplex PCR reads, yields one record per CDR3 protein. This table has about 700,000 distinct CDR3 sequences, approximately 14% appearing once. Input material: blood. Receptor source: a woman in her late teens or twenties with Graves' hyperthyroidism.

This chain uses TRBV10-3 with TRBJ2-7; no definite D call. V was shortened by 0 bases and J by 2 bases, with 11 bases between the two germline ends. The V gene's germline CDR1 is ENHRY and CDR2 SYGVKD. The CDR3 is made up of 15 amino acids. CDR3 in amino acids: CAISESGDQTYEQYF. CDR3 nucleotide sequence: TGTGCCATCAGTGAGTCTGGGGATCAAACCTACGAGCAGTACTTC.

This clonotype was seen repeatedly, ten times or more. The CDR3 nucleotides are TGTGCCAGCAGTTTTGGGACACGGGCCAACTATGGCTACACCTTC. This gives the protein CASSFGTRANYGYTF. The genes are TRBV27 and TRBJ1-2; D perhaps matches TRBD1 (6 bases). The V end was cut by 3 bases, the J end by 2 bases, with 13 bases between. The germline gives CDR1 MNHEY, CDR2 SMNVEV (reference sequence). The CDR3 is 15 amino acids.

This clonotype was found a few times. This chain connects TRBV4-1 to TRBJ2-2, with a weak D call TRBD1 (6 bases). CDR1 is MGHRA, CDR2 YSYEKL, per germline. The V end lost 5 bases, the J end lost 4 bases, and 14 bases lay between the germline ends. This CDR3 spans 15 amino acids. Here the CDR3 reads CASSRQVQGTGELFF. For the CDR3, the DNA is TGCGCCAGCAGCAGACAGGTTCAGGGCACCGGGGAGCTGTTTTTT.

Points on this clonotype: A read error may produce the germline difference seen at one junction end. V and J are TRBV29-1 and TRBJ2-1; D is possibly TRBD1 or TRBD2 (5 bases each). Germline assignment: CDR1 SQVTM and CDR2 ANQGSEA. This CDR3 spans 16 amino acids. CDR3 sequence: CSVDFWDPSSYNERFF. The CDR3 DNA reads as TGCAGCGTTGACTTTTGGGACCCAAGCTCCTACAATGAGCGGTTCTTC.

The chain carries TRBV7-2 and TRBJ2-5; the match to TRBD1 covers 8 bases. The CDR3 consists of 13 residues. Germline lookup yields CDR1 SGHTA and CDR2 FQGNSA. With 8 bases clipped from V and 5 bases from J, the junction kept 7 bases outside the gene matches. CDR3 loop: CASLGQGTETQYF. CDR3 bases: TGTGCCAGCCTCGGACAGGGAACGGAGACCCAGTACTTC.

This clonotype was seen repeatedly, ten times or more. The V and J genes are TRBV12-3 or TRBV12-4 and TRBJ2-7, with D possibly TRBD2 on 5 matching bases. The CDR3 has 15 residues. The V and J ends lost 2 bases and 1 base respectively, with 12 bases between them. The CDR3: CASSLISSGSYEQYF. As DNA, the CDR3 is TGTGCCAGCAGTTTAATCTCCAGCGGATCCTACGAGCAGTACTTC.

This clonotype was counted between two and nine times. The gene calls are TRBV7-3 and TRBJ2-7, with TRBD1 matching 9 bases. The length of the CDR3 is 15 residues. Germline CDR1 SGHTA, CDR2 FQGTGA. The J segment lost 5 bases and the V segment lost 3 bases, leaving 8 bases of the junction unmatched. The CDR3 loop is CASSFNSGTGNEQYF. For the CDR3, the DNA is TGTGCCAGCAGCTTCAACTCCGGGACAGGGAACGAGCAGTACTTC.

The chain uses TRBV28 and TRBJ1-3, with no clear D. This CDR3 comprises 13 residues. CDR1 is MDHEN and CDR2 is SYDVKM in the germline V gene. V was clipped by 5 bases and J by 7 bases, with 12 bases between them. CDR3 amino acids: CASSLTSENTIYF. The CDR3 DNA follows: TGTGCCAGCAGTCTAACTTCAGAGAACACCATATATTTT.

The J gene is TRBJ2-5, the V gene TRBV20-1; 9 bases line up with TRBD1. The ends lost 2 bases at V and 7 bases at J; junction bases unmatched: 11. CDR3 length: 15 residues. Germline V gene sequence: CDR1 DFQATT, CDR2 SNEGSKA (reference sequence). The CDR3 spells CSARPGTGSFGTQYF. Here the CDR3 DNA reads TGCAGTGCTAGACCCGGGACAGGGTCCTTTGGGACCCAGTACTTC.

This clonotype was seen a few times. The CDR3 does not close with the conserved phenylalanine or tryptophan, likely indicating a read error. The J gene is TRBJ2-3, the V gene TRBV5-6, with 9 bases that match TRBD1. CDR1 and CDR2 from the germline V gene are SGHDT and YYEEEE. The length of the CDR3 is 18 residues. V shed 3 bases, J shed 0 bases, and the junction held 11 bases outside the gene matches. The CDR3 DNA reads as TGTGCCAGCAGCTCACCGGGACAGGGATACTCTAGCACAGATACGCAGTATATT. This translates into CASSSPGQGYSSTDTQYI.

This clonotype came up many times. The chain joins TRBV4-3 to TRBJ2-3; D is unresolved. In germline, CDR1 is LGHNA, CDR2 YSLEER. V gave up 4 bases and J gave up 0 bases, with 14 bases separating them. The CDR3 is 16 residues long. CDR3 residues: CASSRRYSPSTDTQYF. The DNA for the CDR3 is TGCGCCAGCAGCCGACGCTACAGTCCTAGCACAGATACGCAGTATTTT.

This clonotype occurred many times. The rearrangement uses TRBV7-9 and TRBJ1-2; no definite D call. CDR3 length: 14 residues. V lost 8 bases and J 0 bases, leaving 13 bases between the germline ends. Germline assignment: CDR1 SEHNR and CDR2 FQNEAQ (reference sequence). This CDR3 reads CASRPREANYGYTF. The CDR3 nucleotides read TGTGCCAGCCGCCCGCGGGAGGCTAACTATGGCTACACCTTC.

This clonotype was picked up many times. The rearrangement links TRBV3-1 to TRBJ2-2; weak D call: TRBD1 (6 bases). CDR3 size: 16 residues. Germline V gene data show CDR1 as LGHDT and CDR2 as YNNKEL (reference sequence). Trimming pared 1 base from V and 3 bases from J, leaving 12 bases between. The CDR3 is CASSQVGAYDTGELFF. DNA for the CDR3: TGTGCCAGCAGCCAAGTGGGGGCTTATGACACCGGGGAGCTGTTTTTT.

This clonotype was seen only a few times. The gene calls are TRBV20-1 and TRBJ1-1; 7 bases are a match to TRBD1. The CDR3 spans 15 residues. V dropped 0 bases and J dropped 1; count of bases not matched to a gene: 5. The V gene's germline CDR1 is DFQATT and CDR2 SNEGSKA (reference sequence). CDR3 DNA: TGCAGTGCTAGAGACGAGGGACAGACGAACACTGAAGCTTTCTTT. The encoded protein is CSARDEGQTNTEAFF.

This clonotype was counted ten times or more. CDR3 nucleotide sequence: TGCGCCAGCAGTGAGTCGCGGGCGGGGGCCGGCTACACCTTC. This encodes CASSESRAGAGYTF. The V and J genes are TRBV10-2 and TRBJ1-2, with D perhaps TRBD1 (6 bases). This CDR3 region has 14 residues. CDR1 is WSHSY, CDR2 SAAADI, per germline. V was trimmed by 0 bases and J by 8 bases, leaving 13 bases between them.

This clonotype was detected many times. The chain joins TRBV7-2 to TRBJ2-3, with D possibly called TRBD1 or TRBD2 (5 bases each). Trimming pared 2 bases from V and 12 bases from J, leaving 12 bases between. The CDR3 is 12 residues long. Per germline, CDR1 SGHTA and CDR2 FQGNSA. This CDR3 is CASSLLVGTQYF. The CDR3, as DNA: TGTGCCAGCAGCTTATTGGTGGGGACCCAGTATTTT.

This chain links TRBV15 with TRBJ2-5; no definite D call. There are 13 residues in the CDR3. Germline V gives CDR1 LNHNV, CDR2 YYDKDF (reference sequence). V was cut by 3 bases and J by 4 bases, with 9 bases left in between. The CDR3 is CATSRSGRETQYF. CDR3 sequence (DNA): TGTGCCACCAGCAGGTCAGGACGAGAGACCCAGTACTTC.

The table lists this clonotype with many counts. This chain links TRBV9 with TRBJ2-1; a possible D gene is TRBD2 (6 bases). This CDR3 is built from 14 residues. Germline V gene sequence: CDR1 SGDLS, CDR2 YYNGEE. Trimming removed 4 bases at V and 5 bases at J, with 13 bases between. CDR3 residues: CASSPRAGHNEQFF. The CDR3, as DNA: TGTGCCAGCAGCCCTCGTGCGGGACACAATGAGCAGTTCTTC. Full variable domain (outside the CDR3, taken from reference TRBV9 and TRBJ2-1): DSGVTQTPKHLITATGQRVTLRCSPRSGDLSVYWYQQSLDQGLQFLIQYYNGEERAKGNILERFSAQQFPDLHSELNLSSLELGDSALYFCASSPRAGHNEQFFGPGTRLTVL.

In this sample, this clonotype turned up many times. DNA of the CDR3: TGTGCCAGCAGCTTAGGACAGGCCCCCACAGATACGCAGTATTTT. Translating gives CASSLGQAPTDTQYF. The chain joins TRBV7-9 to TRBJ2-3, with D possibly TRBD1 on 6 matching bases. Germline CDR1 and CDR2: SEHNR and FQNEAQ (reference sequence). Trimming removed 1 base from V and 2 bases from J, with 10 bases in between. The CDR3 has 15 amino acids.

The gene calls are TRBV6-1 and TRBJ1-1; 8 bases match TRBD1. Germline loops: CDR1 MNHNS, CDR2 SASEGT. J gave up 8 bases and V 6 bases, and 8 bases lay outside the gene matches. This CDR3 comprises 13 residues. The CDR3 nucleotides read TGTGCCAGCAGGGCGACAGGGGACTCCGAAGCTTTCTTT. Translated: CASRATGDSEAFF.

The rearrangement uses TRBV20-1 and TRBJ2-2; the match to TRBD2 covers 11 bases. V lost 6 bases to trimming and J lost 4 bases; unmatched junction nucleotides: 16. CDR3 length: 18 residues. Germline V gene sequence: CDR1 DFQATT, CDR2 SNEGSKA (reference sequence). The CDR3 DNA sequence: TGCAGTGCCTTACAAACTAGCGGGAGTATCCGAGGCACCGGGGAGCTGTTTTTT. Translating gives CSALQTSGSIRGTGELFF.

In this sample, this clonotype turned up many times. This rearrangement joins TRBV27 to TRBJ1-5; TRBD1 agrees at 8 bases. Trimming at V came to 6 bases and at J to 3 bases, leaving 7 bases not matched to a gene. The CDR3 runs to 15 residues. Germline values: CDR1 MNHEY, CDR2 SMNVEV (reference sequence). The CDR3 here is CASRHDRGINQPQHF. In DNA form, the CDR3 reads TGTGCCAGCAGACATGACAGGGGAATCAATCAGCCCCAGCATTTT.

A few counts support this clonotype. The chain recombines TRBV10-3 with TRBJ2-5, with a possible D match to TRBD1 (5 bases). In germline, CDR1 is ENHRY, CDR2 SYGVKD. V lost 0 bases and J 5 bases, leaving 10 bases between the germline ends. This CDR3 has 14 residues. CDR3 region: CAISESQAVETQYF. For the CDR3, the DNA is TGTGCCATCAGTGAGTCACAGGCGGTGGAGACCCAGTACTTC.

The chain carries TRBV12-3 or TRBV12-4 and TRBJ1-5; TRBD1 aligns across 7 bases. The CDR3 is made up of 17 amino acids. J was trimmed by 3 bases and V by 2 bases; bases with no gene match: 10. The DNA for the CDR3 is TGTGCCAGCAGTTTAATCGGGGGCAGGGGGTACAATCAGCCCCAGCATTTT. Protein product: CASSLIGGRGYNQPQHF.

The J gene is TRBJ2-1, the V gene TRBV7-7; the D gene is possibly TRBD2 (6 bases). CDR3 length equals 12 residues. Trimming pared 1 base from V and 11 bases from J, leaving 9 bases between. Germline CDR1 reads SSHAT; CDR2 reads FNYEAQ (reference sequence). The CDR3 sequence: CASSLGREKQFF. DNA of the CDR3: TGTGCCAGCAGCTTAGGGCGGGAAAAGCAGTTCTTC.

This clonotype was seen at least ten times. The rearrangement joins TRBV4-2 to TRBJ1-1; no clear D. Deletions cut 4 bases from V and 3 bases from J, with 12 bases between. The CDR3 is 14 amino acids. Germline V CDR1 and CDR2: LGHNA, YNFKEQ. CDR3 nucleotide sequence: TGTGCCAGCAGCCCTGAGGCGCGTGACACTGAAGCTTTCTTT. Protein: CASSPEARDTEAFF.

In its sample, this clonotype was seen once. The genes are TRBV28 and TRBJ2-1, with TRBD2 matching over 8 bases. The ends lost 5 bases at V and 5 bases at J; junction bases unmatched: 2. CDR1 MDHEN and CDR2 SYDVKM come from the germline V gene. This CDR3 region has 13 residues. Here the CDR3 DNA reads TGTGCCAGCAGTGCAGCGGGAGACAATGAGCAGTTCTTC. It yields the protein CASSAAGDNEQFF.

This clonotype has at least ten counts. The chain joins TRBV2 to TRBJ1-5; 7 bases align to TRBD1. Germline V lookup: CDR1 SNHLY, CDR2 FYNNEI. V dropped 8 bases and J dropped 5; count of bases not matched to a gene: 6. This CDR3 comprises 13 residues. In DNA, the CDR3 is TGTGCCAGCCGTGGGACAGTATATCAGCCCCAGCATTTT. This gives the protein CASRGTVYQPQHF.

The V and J genes are TRBV6-1 and TRBJ2-2; 10 bases align to TRBD1. From germline, CDR1 is MNHNS and CDR2 SASEGT. The CDR3 is 15 residues long. Unmatched junction bases numbered 5, after V lost 6 bases and J lost 4 bases. In DNA, the CDR3 is TGTGCCAGCAGGTCCGGGACAGGGGCCACCGGGGAGCTGTTTTTT. Translated: CASRSGTGATGELFF.

This clonotype was seen at least ten times. The chain recombines TRBV18 with TRBJ2-2, with D uncertain. V was pared by 3 bases and J by 1 base, with 12 bases between. The CDR3 loop spans 16 amino acids. The germline gives CDR1 KGHSH, CDR2 LQKENI. CDR3 sequence reads: CASSPQKGRNTGELFF. DNA of the CDR3: TGTGCCAGCTCACCCCAAAAGGGTCGGAACACCGGGGAGCTGTTTTTT.

Remarks on this clonotype: Being one base from a much bigger clone, this may be a read error. This rearrangement joins TRBV20-1 to TRBJ2-7; 7 bases match TRBD1. V lost 8 bases, J lost 0 bases, and 13 bases stayed unmatched. The CDR3 is made up of 15 amino acids. Germline V gene data show CDR1 as DFQATT and CDR2 as SNEGSKA (reference sequence). The CDR3 nucleotides read TGCAGTACAAACCCTACAGGGGAAAGCTCCTACGAGCAGTACTTC. This translates into CSTNPTGESSYEQYF.